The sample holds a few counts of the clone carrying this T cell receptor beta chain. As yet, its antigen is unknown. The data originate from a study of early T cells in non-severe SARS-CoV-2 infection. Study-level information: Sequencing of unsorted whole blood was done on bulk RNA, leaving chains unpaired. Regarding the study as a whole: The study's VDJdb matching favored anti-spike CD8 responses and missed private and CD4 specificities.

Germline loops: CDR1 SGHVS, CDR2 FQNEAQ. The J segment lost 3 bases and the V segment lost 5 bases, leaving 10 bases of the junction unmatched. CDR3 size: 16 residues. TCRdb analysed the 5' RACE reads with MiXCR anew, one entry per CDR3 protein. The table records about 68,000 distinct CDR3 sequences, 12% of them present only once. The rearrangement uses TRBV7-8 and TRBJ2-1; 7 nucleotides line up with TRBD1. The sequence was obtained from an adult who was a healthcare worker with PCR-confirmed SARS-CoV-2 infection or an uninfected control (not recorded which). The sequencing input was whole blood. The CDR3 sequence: CASSLRQGVGYNEQFF. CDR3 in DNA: TGTGCCAGCAGCCTCCGGCAGGGGGTGGGCTACAATGAGCAGTTCTTC.